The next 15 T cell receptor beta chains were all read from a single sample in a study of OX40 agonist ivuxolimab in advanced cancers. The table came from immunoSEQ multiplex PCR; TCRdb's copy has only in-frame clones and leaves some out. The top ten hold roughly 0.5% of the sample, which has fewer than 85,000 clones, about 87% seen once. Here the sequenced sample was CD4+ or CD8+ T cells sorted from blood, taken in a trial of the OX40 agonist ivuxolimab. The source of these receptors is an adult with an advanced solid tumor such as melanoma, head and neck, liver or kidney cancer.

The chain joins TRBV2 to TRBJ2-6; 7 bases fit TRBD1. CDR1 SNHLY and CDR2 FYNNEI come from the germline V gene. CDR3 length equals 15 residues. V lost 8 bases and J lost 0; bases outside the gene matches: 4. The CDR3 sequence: CASSGQHSGANVLTF. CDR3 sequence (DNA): TGTGCCAGCTCGGGACAGCACTCTGGGGCCAACGTCCTGACTTTC. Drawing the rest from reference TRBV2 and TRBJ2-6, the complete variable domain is EPEVTQTPSHQVTQMGQEVILRCVPISNHLYFYWYRQILGQKVEFLVSFYNNEISEKSEIFDDQFSVERPDGSNFTLKIRSTKLEDSAMYFCASSGQHSGANVLTFGAGSRLTVL.

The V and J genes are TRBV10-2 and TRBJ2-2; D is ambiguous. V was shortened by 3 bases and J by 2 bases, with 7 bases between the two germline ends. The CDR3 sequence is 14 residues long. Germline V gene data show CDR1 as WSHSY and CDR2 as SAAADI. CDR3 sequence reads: CASSDRPNTGELFF. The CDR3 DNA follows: TGCGCCAGCAGTGATCGTCCTAACACCGGGGAGCTGTTTTTT.

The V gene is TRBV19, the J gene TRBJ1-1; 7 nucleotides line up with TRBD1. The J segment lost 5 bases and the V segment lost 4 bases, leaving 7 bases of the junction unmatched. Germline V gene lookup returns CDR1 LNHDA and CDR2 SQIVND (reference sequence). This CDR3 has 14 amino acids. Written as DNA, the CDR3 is TGTGCCAGTAGTAAATCAGGGGGAACAACTGAAGCTTTCTTT. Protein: CASSKSGGTTEAFF.

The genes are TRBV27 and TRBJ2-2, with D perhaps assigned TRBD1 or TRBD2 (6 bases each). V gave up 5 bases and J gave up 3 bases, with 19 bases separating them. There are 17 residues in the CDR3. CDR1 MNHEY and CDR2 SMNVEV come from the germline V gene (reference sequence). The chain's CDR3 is CASSLLRLGGDTGELFF. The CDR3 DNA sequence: TGTGCCAGCAGTCTCCTCCGACTAGGGGGAGACACCGGGGAGCTGTTTTTT.

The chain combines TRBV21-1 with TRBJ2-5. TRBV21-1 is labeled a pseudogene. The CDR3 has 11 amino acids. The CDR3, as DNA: TGTGCCAGCAGCAAAACCGAGACCCAGTACTTC. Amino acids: CASSKTETQYF.

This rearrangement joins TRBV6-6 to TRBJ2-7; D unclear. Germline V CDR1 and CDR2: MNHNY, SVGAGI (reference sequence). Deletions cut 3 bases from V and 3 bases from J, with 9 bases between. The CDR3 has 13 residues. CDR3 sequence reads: CASSYRRNYEQYF. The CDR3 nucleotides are TGTGCCAGCAGTTATCGCCGAAACTACGAGCAGTACTTC.

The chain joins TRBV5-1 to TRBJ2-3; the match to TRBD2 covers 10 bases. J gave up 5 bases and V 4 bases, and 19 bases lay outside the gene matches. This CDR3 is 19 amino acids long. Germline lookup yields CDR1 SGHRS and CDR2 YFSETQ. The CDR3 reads CASSRGRSQGAGGVDTQYF. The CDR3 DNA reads TGCGCCAGCAGCCGTGGGCGAAGCCAAGGAGCGGGAGGGGTAGATACGCAGTATTTT. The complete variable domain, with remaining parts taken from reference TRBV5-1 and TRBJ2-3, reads KAGVTQTPRYLIKTRGQQVTLSCSPISGHRSVSWYQQTPGQGLQFLFEYFSETQRNKGNFPGRFSGRQFSNSRSEMNVSTLELGDSALYLCASSRGRSQGAGGVDTQYFGPGTRLTVL.

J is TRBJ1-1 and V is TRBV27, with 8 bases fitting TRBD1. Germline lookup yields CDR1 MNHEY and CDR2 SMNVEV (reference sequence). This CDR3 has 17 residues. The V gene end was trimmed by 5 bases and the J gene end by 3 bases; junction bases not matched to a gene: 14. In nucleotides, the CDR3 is TGTGCCAGCAGTCACAGGGGGTTAGTACGTTATGACACTGAAGCTTTCTTT. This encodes CASSHRGLVRYDTEAFF.

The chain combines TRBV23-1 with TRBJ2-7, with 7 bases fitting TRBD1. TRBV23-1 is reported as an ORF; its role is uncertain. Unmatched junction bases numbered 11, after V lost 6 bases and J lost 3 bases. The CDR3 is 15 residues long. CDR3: CASRLSGTDLYEQYF. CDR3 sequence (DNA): TGCGCCAGCAGACTCTCCGGGACAGACCTCTACGAGCAGTACTTC.

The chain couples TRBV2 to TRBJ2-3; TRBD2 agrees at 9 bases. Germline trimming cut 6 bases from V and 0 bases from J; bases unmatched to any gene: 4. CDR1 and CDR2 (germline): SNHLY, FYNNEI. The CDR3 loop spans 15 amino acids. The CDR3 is CASRSSGVSTDTQYF. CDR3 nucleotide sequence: TGTGCCAGCAGATCTAGCGGGGTTAGCACAGATACGCAGTATTTT.

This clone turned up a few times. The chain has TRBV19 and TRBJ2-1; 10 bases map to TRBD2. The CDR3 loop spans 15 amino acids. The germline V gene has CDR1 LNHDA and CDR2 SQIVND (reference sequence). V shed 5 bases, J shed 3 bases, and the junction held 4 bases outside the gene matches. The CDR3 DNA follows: TGTGCCAGTAGTTCCCTAGCGGGAGACTACAATGAGCAGTTCTTC. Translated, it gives CASSSLAGDYNEQFF.

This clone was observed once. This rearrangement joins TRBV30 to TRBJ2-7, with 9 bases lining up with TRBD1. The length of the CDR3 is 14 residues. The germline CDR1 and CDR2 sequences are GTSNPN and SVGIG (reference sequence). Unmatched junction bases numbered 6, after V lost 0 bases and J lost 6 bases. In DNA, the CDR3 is TGTGCCTGGAGTGTAGCCGGACAGGGGTTCGAGCAGTACTTC. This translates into CAWSVAGQGFEQYF.

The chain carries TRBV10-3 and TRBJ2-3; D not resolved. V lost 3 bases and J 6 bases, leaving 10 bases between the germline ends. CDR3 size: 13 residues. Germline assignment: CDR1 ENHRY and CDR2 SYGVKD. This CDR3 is CAISDQDRDTQYF. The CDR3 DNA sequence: TGTGCCATCAGTGACCAGGATAGGGATACGCAGTATTTT.

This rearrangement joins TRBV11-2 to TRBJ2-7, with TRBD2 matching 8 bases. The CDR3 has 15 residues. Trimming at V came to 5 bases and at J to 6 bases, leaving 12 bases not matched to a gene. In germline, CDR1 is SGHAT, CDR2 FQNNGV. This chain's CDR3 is CASSAFGGDPSEQYF. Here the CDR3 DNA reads TGTGCCAGCAGCGCGTTCGGGGGGGACCCTTCCGAGCAGTACTTC.

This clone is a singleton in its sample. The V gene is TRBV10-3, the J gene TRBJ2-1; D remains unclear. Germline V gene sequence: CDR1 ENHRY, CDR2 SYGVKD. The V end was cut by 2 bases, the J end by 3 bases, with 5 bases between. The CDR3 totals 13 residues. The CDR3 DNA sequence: TGTGCCATCAGTGAGATGGTCTACAATGAGCAGTTCTTC. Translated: CAISEMVYNEQFF.